The sample holds many counts of the clone carrying this T cell receptor (beta chain). Its antigen is as yet unknown. The data are from a study of neurological immune-mediated disorders. Losses at the gene ends were 3 bases for V and 3 bases for J; bases not matched to a gene: 11. CDR1 is SGHTA, CDR2 FQGNSA, per germline. This CDR3 is built from 17 residues. Study-level results: Falling below healthy controls, multiple sclerosis showed the least TCR clonal expansion, while HTLV-1-associated myelopathy showed the most.

TCRdb analysed the 5' RACE reads with MiXCR anew, one entry per CDR3 protein. The table has tens of thousands of distinct CDR3 sequences, 13% to 15% seen once. Sequencing used PBMCs. V and J are TRBV7-2 and TRBJ2-1; the match to TRBD1 covers 7 bases. The receptor's source is a woman between 50 and 59 years old in good health. CDR3 sequence reads: CASSLGIFTGDYNEQFF. In DNA, the CDR3 is TGTGCCAGCAGCTTGGGAATTTTTACAGGGGACTACAATGAGCAGTTCTTC.